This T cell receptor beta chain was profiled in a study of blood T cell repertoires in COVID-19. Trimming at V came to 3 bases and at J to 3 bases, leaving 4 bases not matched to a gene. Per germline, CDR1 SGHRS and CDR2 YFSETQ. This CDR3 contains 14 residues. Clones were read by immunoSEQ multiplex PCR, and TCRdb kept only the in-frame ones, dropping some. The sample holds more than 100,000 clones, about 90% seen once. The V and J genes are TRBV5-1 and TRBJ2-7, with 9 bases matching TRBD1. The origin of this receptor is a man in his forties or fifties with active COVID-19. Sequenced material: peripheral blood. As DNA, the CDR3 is TGCGCCAGCAGCTCCGGGACAGGGAACTACGAGCAGTACTTC. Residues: CASSSGTGNYEQYF.